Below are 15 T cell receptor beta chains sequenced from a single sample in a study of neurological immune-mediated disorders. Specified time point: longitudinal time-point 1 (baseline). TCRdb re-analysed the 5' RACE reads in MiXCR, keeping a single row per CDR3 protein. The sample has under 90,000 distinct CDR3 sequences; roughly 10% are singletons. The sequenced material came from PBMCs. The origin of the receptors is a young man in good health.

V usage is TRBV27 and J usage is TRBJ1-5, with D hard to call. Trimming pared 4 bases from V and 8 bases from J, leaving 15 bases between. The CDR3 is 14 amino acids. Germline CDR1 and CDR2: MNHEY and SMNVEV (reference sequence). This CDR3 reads CASSYSGLREPQHF. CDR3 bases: TGTGCCAGCAGTTACTCAGGATTGAGGGAGCCCCAGCATTTT.

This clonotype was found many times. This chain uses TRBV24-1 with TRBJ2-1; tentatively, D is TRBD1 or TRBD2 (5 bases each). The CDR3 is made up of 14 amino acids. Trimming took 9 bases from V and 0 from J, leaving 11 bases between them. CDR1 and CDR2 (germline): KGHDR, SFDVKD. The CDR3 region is CATGTPNSYNEQFF. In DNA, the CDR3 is TGTGCCACCGGGACCCCAAACTCCTACAATGAGCAGTTCTTC.

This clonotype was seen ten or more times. The CDR3 nucleotides are TGTGCCAGCAGCCCGGAAGTCGTGAACAATGAGCAGTTCTTC. As protein: CASSPEVVNNEQFF. This chain joins TRBV7-8 and TRBJ2-1; D is unresolved. Germline V CDR1 and CDR2: SGHVS, FQNEAQ. CDR3 length equals 14 residues. The germline V and J ends were trimmed by 5 bases and 5 bases, with 13 bases remaining between them.

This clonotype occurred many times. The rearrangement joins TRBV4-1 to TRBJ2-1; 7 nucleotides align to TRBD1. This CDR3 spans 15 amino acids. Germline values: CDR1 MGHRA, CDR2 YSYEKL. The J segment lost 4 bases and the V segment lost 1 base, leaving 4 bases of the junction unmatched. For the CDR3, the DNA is TGCGCCAGCAGCCAAGGGCAGGGGGTTTACAATGAGCAGTTCTTC. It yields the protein CASSQGQGVYNEQFF.

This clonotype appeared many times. This chain's CDR3 is CASSLAGGNEQYF. CDR3 nucleotide sequence: TGTGCCAGCAGCTTAGCGGGAGGCAACGAGCAGTACTTC. This chain joins TRBV7-9 and TRBJ2-7; D is perhaps TRBD2 (6 bases). The CDR3 spans 13 residues. CDR1 is SEHNR, CDR2 FQNEAQ, per germline (reference sequence). V lost 0 bases, J lost 5 bases, and 8 bases lay in between. Full variable domain (missing parts from reference TRBV7-9 and TRBJ2-7): DTGVSQNPRHKITKRGQNVTFRCDPISEHNRLYWYRQTLGQGPEFLTYFQNEAQLEKSRLLSDRFSAERPKGSFSTLEIQRTEQGDSAMYLCASSLAGGNEQYFGPGTRLTVT.

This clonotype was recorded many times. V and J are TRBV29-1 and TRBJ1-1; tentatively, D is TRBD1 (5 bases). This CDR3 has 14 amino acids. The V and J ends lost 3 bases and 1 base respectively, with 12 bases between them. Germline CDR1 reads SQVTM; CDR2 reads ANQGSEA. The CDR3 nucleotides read TGCAGCGTTGAGGCGTGGGGGGGGAACACTGAAGCTTTCTTT. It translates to CSVEAWGGNTEAFF.

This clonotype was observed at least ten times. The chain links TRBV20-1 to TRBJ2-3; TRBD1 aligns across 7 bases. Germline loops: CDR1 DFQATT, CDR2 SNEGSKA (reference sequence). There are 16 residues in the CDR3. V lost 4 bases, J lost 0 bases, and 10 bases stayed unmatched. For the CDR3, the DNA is TGCAGTGCTACTAGACAGGGACCTTCTAGCACAGATACGCAGTATTTT. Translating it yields CSATRQGPSSTDTQYF.

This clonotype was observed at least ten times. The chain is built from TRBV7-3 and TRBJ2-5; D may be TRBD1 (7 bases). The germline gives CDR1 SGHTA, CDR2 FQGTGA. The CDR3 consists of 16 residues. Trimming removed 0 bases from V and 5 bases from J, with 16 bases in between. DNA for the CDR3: TGTGCCAGCAGCTTAACGGGCGCAGGGGGGACGGAGACCCAGTACTTC. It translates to CASSLTGAGGTETQYF.

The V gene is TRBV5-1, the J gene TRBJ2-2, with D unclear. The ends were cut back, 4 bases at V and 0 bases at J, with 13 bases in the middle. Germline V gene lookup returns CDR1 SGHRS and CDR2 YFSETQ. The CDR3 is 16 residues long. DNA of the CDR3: TGCGCCAGCAGCCGGCTGGCGGCGTCGAACACCGGGGAGCTGTTTTTT. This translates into CASSRLAASNTGELFF.

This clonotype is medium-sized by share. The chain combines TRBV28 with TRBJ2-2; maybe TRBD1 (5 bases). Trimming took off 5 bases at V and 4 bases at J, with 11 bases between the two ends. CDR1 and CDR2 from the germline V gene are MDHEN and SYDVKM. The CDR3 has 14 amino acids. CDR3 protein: CASSPWGGTGELFF. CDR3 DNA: TGTGCCAGCAGTCCATGGGGCGGCACCGGGGAGCTGTTTTTT.

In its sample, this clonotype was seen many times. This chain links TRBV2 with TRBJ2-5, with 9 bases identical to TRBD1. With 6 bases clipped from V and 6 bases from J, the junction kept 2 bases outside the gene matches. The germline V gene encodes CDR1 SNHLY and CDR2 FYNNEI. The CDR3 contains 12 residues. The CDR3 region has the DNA TGTGCCAGCAGCGGACAGGGGAAGACCCAGTACTTC. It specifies CASSGQGKTQYF.

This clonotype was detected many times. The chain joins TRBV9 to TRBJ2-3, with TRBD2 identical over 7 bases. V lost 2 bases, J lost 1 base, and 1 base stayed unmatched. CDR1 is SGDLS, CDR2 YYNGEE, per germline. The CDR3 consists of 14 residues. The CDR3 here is CASSVTSGTDTQYF. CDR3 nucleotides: TGTGCCAGCAGCGTCACTAGCGGCACAGATACGCAGTATTTT.

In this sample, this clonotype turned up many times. In nucleotides, the CDR3 is TGCAGTGCCGCTCTGGGACAGGGTTACGAGCAGTACTTC. Translation: CSAALGQGYEQYF. The rearrangement uses TRBV20-1 and TRBJ2-7; 9 nucleotides line up with TRBD1. CDR1 and CDR2 from the germline V gene are DFQATT and SNEGSKA (reference sequence). There are 13 residues in the CDR3. Trimming removed 6 bases from V and 4 bases from J; junction bases left unmatched: 7.

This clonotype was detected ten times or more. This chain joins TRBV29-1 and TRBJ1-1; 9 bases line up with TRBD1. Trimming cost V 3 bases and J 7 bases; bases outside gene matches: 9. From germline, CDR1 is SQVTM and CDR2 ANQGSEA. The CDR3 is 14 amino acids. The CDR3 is CSVEGQGLGGEAFF. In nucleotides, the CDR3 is TGCAGCGTTGAGGGACAGGGCTTAGGCGGTGAAGCTTTCTTT.

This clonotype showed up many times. This CDR3 is CASSLAIQGSNEKLFF. The DNA of the CDR3 is TGCGCCAGCAGCTTGGCGATACAGGGTTCTAATGAAAAACTGTTTTTT. The V gene is TRBV5-1, the J gene TRBJ1-4, with D possibly TRBD1 on 6 matching bases. Germline V gene lookup returns CDR1 SGHRS and CDR2 YFSETQ. The V gene lost 0 bases and the J gene lost 3 bases, with 12 bases spanning the gap. CDR3 length: 16 residues.